The rows below give T cell receptor beta chains drawn from one sample of a study of patients with pleural tuberculosis. From the reads, TCRdb called clonotypes with MiXCR, one entry per CDR3 protein. The table shows under 30,000 distinct CDR3 sequences, with 18% occurring only once. Sample: peripheral blood. The receptors stem from a human donor with pleural tuberculosis. Both conserved end residues are part of each CDR3. Fields, in order: J gene, clone size, D gene, V gene, CDR3 protein, CDR3 DNA. D genes are given only for firm matches. Rows give clone size only sometimes, using once, few, many, or a class for an expanded clone.

J: TRBJ1-2; size: many; D: NA; V: TRBV28; CDR3: CASSLVAYGYTF; DNA: TGTGCCAGCAGTTTGGTAGCGTATGGCTACACCTTC
J: TRBJ2-7; size: many; D: NA; V: TRBV27; CDR3: CASTEGAAADEQYF; DNA: TGTGCCAGCACCGAGGGTGCGGCGGCCGACGAGCAGTACTTC
J: TRBJ2-5; size: NA; D: NA; V: TRBV15; CDR3: CATSSLSRVQETQYF; DNA: TGTGCCACCAGCAGTTTATCAAGGGTTCAAGAGACCCAGTACTTC
J: TRBJ1-2; size: many; D: NA; V: TRBV5-1; CDR3: CASSPRDGPQYYGYTF; DNA: TGCGCCAGCAGCCCCAGGGACGGGCCTCAATACTATGGCTACACCTTC
J: TRBJ2-7; size: many; D: NA; V: TRBV4-3; CDR3: CASSQEGGANYEQYF; DNA: TGCGCCAGCAGCCAAGAAGGGGGGGCTAACTACGAGCAGTACTTC
J: TRBJ2-3; size: NA; D: NA; V: TRBV29-1; CDR3: CSVEDLGLQRRDTQYF; DNA: TGCAGCGTTGAAGATCTGGGACTCCAAAGGCGAGATACGCAGTATTTT
J: TRBJ1-2; size: many; D: NA; V: TRBV6-2/TRBV6-3; CDR3: CASSYTPGLGFYGYTF; DNA: TGTGCCAGCAGTTACACCCCGGGACTGGGATTTTATGGCTACACCTTC
J: TRBJ2-7; size: many; D: NA; V: TRBV5-1; CDR3: CASGISFYEQYF; DNA: TGCGCCAGTGGGATTTCTTTTTACGAGCAGTACTTC
J: TRBJ1-1; size: NA; D: NA; V: TRBV20-1; CDR3: CSGERVLSTKAFF; DNA: TGCAGTGGAGAGAGGGTCCTGAGCACTAAAGCTTTCTTT
J: TRBJ1-2; size: NA; D: NA; V: TRBV29-1; CDR3: CSVGTAHTYGYTF; DNA: TGCAGCGTTGGCACGGCTCACACCTATGGCTACACCTTC
J: TRBJ1-5; size: medium-sized; D: NA; V: TRBV10-3; CDR3: CAISENNQPQHF; DNA: TGTGCCATCAGTGAGAATAATCAGCCCCAGCATTTT
J: TRBJ2-1; size: many; D: NA; V: TRBV3-1; CDR3: CASSQFGPGSTEQFF; DNA: TGTGCCAGCAGCCAATTCGGCCCCGGGTCGACTGAGCAGTTCTTC
J: TRBJ2-1; size: many; D: TRBD2; V: TRBV6-4; CDR3: CASSDSRGGSNEQFF; DNA: TGTGCCAGCAGTGACTCGCGGGGGGGCAGCAATGAGCAGTTCTTC
J: TRBJ1-1; size: many; D: NA; V: TRBV5-5; CDR3: CASSLLTDYTEAFF; DNA: TGTGCCAGCAGCTTGTTAACAGACTACACTGAAGCTTTCTTT
J: TRBJ2-3; size: many; D: NA; V: TRBV2; CDR3: CASSFGLISSTDTQYF; DNA: TGTGCCAGCAGCTTCGGACTCATTTCTAGCACAGATACGCAGTATTTT
J: TRBJ1-1; size: many; D: NA; V: TRBV2; CDR3: CASSELYPDEYTEAFF; DNA: TGTGCCAGCAGTGAACTGTACCCGGACGAGTACACTGAAGCTTTCTTT
J: TRBJ1-6; size: many; D: NA; V: TRBV13; CDR3: CASSLAGTGNSPLHF; DNA: TGTGCCAGCAGCTTAGCCGGGACGGGAAATTCACCCCTCCACTTT
J: TRBJ2-1; size: NA; D: NA; V: TRBV2; CDR3: CASSLNYEQFF; DNA: TGTGCCAGCTCCCTAAACTATGAGCAGTTCTTC
J: TRBJ2-3; size: many; D: TRBD2; V: TRBV6-4; CDR3: CASSDSSGGGTDTQYF; DNA: TGTGCCAGCAGTGACTCAAGCGGGGGAGGCACAGATACGCAGTATTTT
J: TRBJ1-1; size: many; D: NA; V: TRBV20-1; CDR3: CSAPRGASPEAFF; DNA: TGCAGTGCCCCGCGGGGGGCTAGCCCTGAAGCTTTCTTT
J: TRBJ2-7; size: many; D: NA; V: TRBV12-3/TRBV12-4; CDR3: CASTRFGGSYEQYF; DNA: TGTGCCAGCACACGGTTTGGAGGCTCCTACGAGCAGTACTTC
J: TRBJ2-1; size: many; D: NA; V: TRBV29-1; CDR3: CSVEHSYNEQFF; DNA: TGCAGCGTTGAGCACAGCTACAATGAGCAGTTCTTC
J: TRBJ2-3; size: many; D: TRBD2; V: TRBV6-1; CDR3: CASSFSGGSTDTQYF; DNA: TGTGCCAGCAGTTTTAGCGGGGGAAGCACAGATACGCAGTATTTT
J: TRBJ2-3; size: many; D: TRBD2; V: TRBV4-1; CDR3: CASSQDPGLASDTQYF; DNA: TGCGCCAGCAGCCAAGATCCGGGACTAGCGTCCGATACGCAGTATTTT
J: TRBJ1-5; size: many; D: NA; V: TRBV4-1; CDR3: CASSPSSNQPQHF; DNA: TGCGCCAGCAGCCCCAGTAGCAATCAGCCCCAGCATTTT